These 27 T cell receptor beta chains share one sample of origin, sequenced in a study of blood T cells in healthy people across ages. Sample-barcoded 5' priming and a J-beta primer mix drove a second PCR of about 7 to 12 cycles. TCRdb reanalysed the 5' RACE reads using MiXCR and keeps one entry per CDR3 protein. This sample has more than 650,000 distinct CDR3 sequences, with about a quarter found just once. The same sample was also studied in work on T cells of mothers and their children.

Sequencing input: blood. These receptors were taken from a boy aged 5-17 years in good health.

As concerns this clonotype: At one end, the junction sequence differs from germline, possibly due to a read error. The chain couples TRBV11-2 to TRBJ2-5, with TRBD1 matching over 11 bases. CDR1 SGHAT and CDR2 FQNNGV come from the germline V gene. This CDR3 spans 21 amino acids. CDR3 sequence reads: CASSFSAPTDRGLRGSYEQCF. The DNA for the CDR3 is TGTGCCAGCAGCTTCTCCGCACCGACGGACAGGGGGCTACGCGGGTCCTACGAGCAGTGCTTC.

This clonotype was picked up a small number of times. CDR3 sequence: CASSQESEAYSYEQYF. The CDR3 region has the DNA TGCGCCAGCAGCCAAGAATCGGAGGCCTACTCCTACGAGCAGTACTTC. The V and J genes are TRBV4-1 and TRBJ2-7; a weak D match, TRBD2 (5 bases). Germline CDR1 MGHRA, CDR2 YSYEKL. The V end was cut by 0 bases, the J end by 0 bases, with 12 bases between. The CDR3 covers 16 residues.

This chain joins TRBV10-2 and TRBJ2-4; D is unclear. The CDR3 has 15 residues. The V and J ends lost 9 bases and 0 bases respectively, with 15 bases between them. The germline V gene has CDR1 WSHSY and CDR2 SAAADI. The CDR3 here is CASSWQSLAKNIQYF. The DNA for the CDR3 is TGCGCCAGTTCGTGGCAGTCGCTAGCCAAAAACATTCAGTACTTC.

This clonotype occurred once. The chain joins TRBV6-2 or TRBV6-3 to TRBJ2-1, with D tentatively TRBD1 or TRBD2 (7 bases each). Judging by the DNA end, TRBJ2-7 fits better; the J call may be wrong. The CDR3 runs to 17 residues. Germline V CDR1 and CDR2: MNHEY, SVGEGT. Here the CDR3 DNA reads TGTGCCAGCAGTTACCGGGGAGGGACAGCGAGCTCCTACGAGCAGTACTTC. Amino acid sequence: CASSYRGGTASSYEQYF.

This clonotype was seen a few times. The V call is TRBV2, the J call TRBJ2-5; D possibly matches TRBD1 or TRBD2 (5 bases each). The germline V gene encodes CDR1 SNHLY and CDR2 FYNNEI. Trimming removed 3 bases at V and 2 bases at J, with 10 bases between. CDR3 length: 14 residues. The CDR3 region has the DNA TGTGCCAGCAGTGAGGATGGGGGTCAAGAGACCCAGTACTTC. Its translation: CASSEDGGQETQYF. Filled out from reference TRBV2 and TRBJ2-5, the complete variable domain reads EPEVTQTPSHQVTQMGQEVILRCVPISNHLYFYWYRQILGQKVEFLVSFYNNEISEKSEIFDDQFSVERPDGSNFTLKIRSTKLEDSAMYFCASSEDGGQETQYFGPGTRLLVL.

The chain recombines TRBV6-4 with TRBJ2-1; 8 bases line up with TRBD2. V was pared by 3 bases and J by 2 bases, with 3 bases of the junction left unmatched. The CDR3 covers 15 residues. Germline V lookup: CDR1 MRHNA, CDR2 SNTAGT. CDR3: CASSEKAGAYNEQFF. The DNA for the CDR3 is TGTGCCAGCAGTGAGAAAGCGGGGGCCTACAATGAGCAGTTCTTC.

In this sample, this clonotype turned up a few times. The V gene is TRBV20-1, the J gene TRBJ2-5; TRBD2 might be the D (7 bases). Germline CDR1 and CDR2: DFQATT and SNEGSKA (reference sequence). The germline V and J ends were trimmed by 3 bases and 2 bases, with 10 bases remaining between them. The CDR3 spans 13 residues. The CDR3 spells CSASGGHQETQYF. For the CDR3, the DNA is TGCAGTGCTAGCGGGGGGCATCAAGAGACCCAGTACTTC.

This clonotype was counted between two and nine times. The chain recombines TRBV6-5 with TRBJ1-2; D is uncertain. CDR1 MNHEY and CDR2 SVGAGI come from the germline V gene. The V gene lost 0 bases and the J gene lost 8 bases, with 19 bases spanning the gap. This CDR3 is 16 amino acids long. This CDR3 reads CASSYSYETQTGGYTF. The CDR3 nucleotides are TGTGCCAGCAGTTACTCCTACGAGACTCAGACTGGGGGCTACACCTTC.

This clonotype showed up just a few times. The chain employs TRBV12-5 and TRBJ2-3, with unresolved D. V lost 4 bases and J lost 1, with 9 bases in between. Germline V CDR1 and CDR2: LGHNT, FRNRAP. The CDR3 sequence is 14 residues long. CDR3 region: CASGSGWGTDTQYF. DNA of the CDR3: TGTGCTAGTGGTTCCGGCTGGGGCACAGATACGCAGTATTTT. The variable domain in full, completed from reference TRBV12-5 and TRBJ2-3, reads DARVTQTPRHKVTEMGQEVTMRCQPILGHNTVFWYRQTMMQGLELLAYFRNRAPLDDSGMPKDRFSAEMPDATLATLKIQPSEPRDSAVYFCASGSGWGTDTQYFGPGTRLTVL.

V and J are TRBV12-3 or TRBV12-4 and TRBJ2-5; no clear D gene. The J call could be wrong; TRBJ2-1 is a better fit for the DNA end. The CDR3 has 15 residues. The CDR3: CASSPQRSGINEQFF. CDR3 in DNA: TGTGCCAGCAGCCCCCAACGTTCTGGCATCAATGAGCAGTTCTTC.

This rearrangement joins TRBV29-1 to TRBJ1-5, with D tentatively TRBD1 (5 bases). The CDR3 runs 13 residues. Germline V gene lookup returns CDR1 SQVTM and CDR2 ANQGSEA. The V end lost 4 bases, the J end lost 4 bases, and 11 bases lay between the germline ends. This chain's CDR3 is CSVGRGGNQPQHF. CDR3 bases: TGCAGCGTTGGAAGGGGAGGTAATCAGCCCCAGCATTTT.

This clonotype came up many times. J is TRBJ2-5 and V is TRBV6-6; D is unresolved. V lost 5 bases, J lost 5 bases, and 9 bases lay in between. Looked up from germline, CDR1 is MNHNY and CDR2 is SVGAGI (reference sequence). The CDR3 is 12 residues long. The CDR3, as DNA: TGTGCCAGCAGTCGCCCTATGGAGACCCAGTACTTC. Its translation: CASSRPMETQYF.

The chain combines TRBV11-2 with TRBJ2-1, with D possibly matching TRBD1 (5 bases). The CDR3 is 15 amino acids. Trimming cost V 1 base and J 0 bases, with 7 bases left between them. Germline V gene lookup returns CDR1 SGHAT and CDR2 FQNNGV. The chain's CDR3 is CASSLGGISYNEQFF. The CDR3 DNA reads TGTGCCAGCAGCTTAGGGGGCATCTCCTACAATGAGCAGTTCTTC.

This clonotype was detected only a few times. The chain combines TRBV18 with TRBJ2-3; D unclear. Germline loops: CDR1 KGHSH, CDR2 LQKENI. V was cut by 3 bases and J by 0 bases, with 13 bases left in between. The CDR3 is 16 amino acids. The CDR3 reads CASSPSFDSSTDTQYF. In nucleotides, the CDR3 is TGTGCCAGCTCACCGTCATTCGACTCTAGCACAGATACGCAGTATTTT.

The CDR3 DNA follows: TGTGCCAGCAGCCTGACTAGCGGGGATATCTACGAGCAGTACTTC. Its protein is CASSLTSGDIYEQYF. The chain links TRBV5-5 to TRBJ2-7; 11 bases are a match to TRBD2. This CDR3 has 15 amino acids. With 4 bases clipped from V and 3 bases from J, the junction kept 6 bases outside the gene matches. CDR1 and CDR2 (germline): SGHKS, YYEKEE (reference sequence). Looking up the rest from reference TRBV5-5 and TRBJ2-7 gives the full variable domain: DAGVTQSPTHLIKTRGQQVTLRCSPISGHKSVSWYQQVLGQGPQFIFQYYEKEERGRGNFPDRFSARQFPNYSSELNVNALLLGDSALYLCASSLTSGDIYEQYFGPGTRLTVT.

In its sample, this clonotype was seen a few times. The CDR3 DNA reads TGTGCCAGCAGCCTAAGACCACAGTGGACTCTCTATGGCTACACCTTC. Translation: CASSLRPQWTLYGYTF. The V gene is TRBV9, the J gene TRBJ1-2, with D hard to call. The V end was cut by 4 bases, the J end by 4 bases, with 20 bases between. This CDR3 is 16 amino acids long. Germline V gene sequence: CDR1 SGDLS, CDR2 YYNGEE.

The genes are TRBV7-9 and TRBJ2-7; D is unclear. Germline V gene data show CDR1 as SEHNR and CDR2 as FQNEAQ (reference sequence). CDR3 size: 12 residues. V lost 6 bases to trimming and J lost 5 bases, with 11 bases between them. The CDR3 region is CASSPVPNEQYF. The CDR3 DNA is TGTGCCAGCAGTCCCGTTCCCAACGAGCAGTACTTC.

The J gene is TRBJ2-6, the V gene TRBV5-1; D gene uncertain. Germline V gene lookup returns CDR1 SGHRS and CDR2 YFSETQ. Trimming removed 0 bases from V and 0 bases from J, with 10 bases in between. The CDR3 sequence is 17 residues long. The CDR3 protein is CASSLVGQISGANVLTF. The CDR3 DNA sequence: TGCGCCAGCAGCTTGGTTGGCCAGATCTCTGGGGCCAACGTCCTGACTTTC. The full variable domain, in which reference TRBV5-1 and TRBJ2-6 provide the parts outside the CDR3, is KAGVTQTPRYLIKTRGQQVTLSCSPISGHRSVSWYQQTPGQGLQFLFEYFSETQRNKGNFPGRFSGRQFSNSRSEMNVSTLELGDSALYLCASSLVGQISGANVLTFGAGSRLTVL.

In this sample, this clonotype turned up once. The chain joins TRBV7-9 to TRBJ1-1; D is unresolved. The germline V gene encodes CDR1 SEHNR and CDR2 FQNEAQ (reference sequence). This CDR3 region has 12 residues. V shed 3 bases and J shed 7 bases, with 9 bases lying between them. The CDR3 here is CASSFGEYEAFF. Here the CDR3 DNA reads TGTGCCAGCAGCTTTGGAGAATATGAAGCTTTCTTT.

The chain is built from TRBV4-2 and TRBJ2-5, with 7 bases that match TRBD2. V was clipped by 0 bases and J by 5 bases; unmatched bases: 12. Germline lookup yields CDR1 LGHNA and CDR2 YNFKEQ. The CDR3 is 17 residues long. The CDR3: CASSQEVAGGGGETQYF. The CDR3, as DNA: TGTGCCAGCAGCCAAGAGGTAGCGGGTGGGGGTGGGGAGACCCAGTACTTC.

The rearrangement uses TRBV6-6 and TRBJ1-4, with a weak D call TRBD1 (5 bases). The CDR3 length is 12 residues. The germline CDR1 and CDR2 sequences are MNHNY and SVGAGI (reference sequence). With 9 bases removed from V and 8 bases from J, the gap between germline ends came to 13 bases. This CDR3 is CASGGFREKLFF. The CDR3 coding sequence is TGTGCCAGTGGGGGATTCAGGGAAAAACTGTTTTTT.

This clonotype was detected only once. The rearrangement uses TRBV14 and TRBJ2-1, with no clear D. The length of the CDR3 is 14 residues. CDR1 and CDR2 from the germline V gene are SGHDN and FVKESK. The V and J ends lost 4 bases and 5 bases respectively, with 12 bases between them. In DNA form, the CDR3 reads TGTGCCAGCAGCCCGGTGGGCCAAGACAATGAGCAGTTCTTC. It specifies CASSPVGQDNEQFF.

A few counts support this clonotype. V is TRBV5-5 and J is TRBJ1-2; D remains unclear. Trimming cost V 4 bases and J 2 bases, with 12 bases left between them. The germline V gene encodes CDR1 SGHKS and CDR2 YYEKEE (reference sequence). The CDR3 contains 14 residues. CDR3 sequence (DNA): TGTGCCAGCAGCCCCTCTCGAGGAAACTATGGCTACACCTTC. Its protein product is CASSPSRGNYGYTF.

This chain uses TRBV10-3 with TRBJ2-1; 7 nucleotides match TRBD1. V lost 3 bases and J lost 3; bases outside the gene matches: 5. Germline CDR1 and CDR2: ENHRY and SYGVKD. CDR3 size: 15 residues. The CDR3 region has the DNA TGTGCCATCAGTGACCATGACAGGGACTACAATGAGCAGTTCTTC. Its translation is CAISDHDRDYNEQFF.

With regard to this clonotype: At one end the junction does not follow the germline gene, possibly because of a read error. The chain joins TRBV18 to TRBJ2-7; D gene uncertain. The germline gives CDR1 KGHSH, CDR2 LQKENI. The CDR3 runs to 15 residues. The CDR3 DNA follows: TGTGCCGGCTCCACCGACTCCCTCTCGGTCCACGAGCAGTACTTC. It is translated as CAGSTDSLSVHEQYF.

This clonotype came up a few times. The genes are TRBV7-2 and TRBJ1-6, with 8 positions matching TRBD1. The trim removed 3 bases at V and 2 bases at J, leaving 6 bases unmatched. Per the germline V gene, CDR1 is SGHTA and CDR2 is FQGNSA. The CDR3 runs to 17 residues. DNA of the CDR3: TGTGCCAGCAGCTTCCGGGGGACAGGTCCCTATAATTCACCCCTCCACTTT. Translated, it gives CASSFRGTGPYNSPLHF.

The V and J genes are TRBV2 and TRBJ2-5; the match to TRBD1 covers 10 bases. The J segment lost 5 bases and the V segment lost 6 bases, leaving 9 bases of the junction unmatched. Per the germline V gene, CDR1 is SNHLY and CDR2 is FYNNEI. This CDR3 region has 15 residues. CDR3 nucleotides: TGTGCCAGCAGCCCGGGACAGGGGACTAAGGAGACCCAGTACTTC. Translated: CASSPGQGTKETQYF. Supplemented by reference TRBV2 and TRBJ2-5, the full variable domain reads EPEVTQTPSHQVTQMGQEVILRCVPISNHLYFYWYRQILGQKVEFLVSFYNNEISEKSEIFDDQFSVERPDGSNFTLKIRSTKLEDSAMYFCASSPGQGTKETQYFGPGTRLLVL.